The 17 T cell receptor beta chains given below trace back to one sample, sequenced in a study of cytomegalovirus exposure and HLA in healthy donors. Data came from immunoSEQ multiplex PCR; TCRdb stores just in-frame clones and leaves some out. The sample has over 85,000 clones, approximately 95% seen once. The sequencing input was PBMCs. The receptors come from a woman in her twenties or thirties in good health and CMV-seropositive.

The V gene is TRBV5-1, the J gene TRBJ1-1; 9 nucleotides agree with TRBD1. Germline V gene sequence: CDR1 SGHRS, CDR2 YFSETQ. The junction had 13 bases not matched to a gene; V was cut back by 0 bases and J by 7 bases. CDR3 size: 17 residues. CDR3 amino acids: CASSLEPQGADPYEAFF. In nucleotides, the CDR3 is TGCGCCAGCAGCTTGGAGCCACAGGGGGCTGACCCTTATGAAGCTTTCTTT.

The DNA of the CDR3 is TGTGCCAGCAGCCAAGGCCCGGGAGGGGGAACGGAGCAGTACTTC. Protein: CASSQGPGGGTEQYF. The rearrangement links TRBV14 to TRBJ2-7; 8 positions match TRBD2. Germline V gives CDR1 SGHDN, CDR2 FVKESK. There are 15 residues in the CDR3. V gave up 1 base and J gave up 7 bases; unmatched junction bases: 9.

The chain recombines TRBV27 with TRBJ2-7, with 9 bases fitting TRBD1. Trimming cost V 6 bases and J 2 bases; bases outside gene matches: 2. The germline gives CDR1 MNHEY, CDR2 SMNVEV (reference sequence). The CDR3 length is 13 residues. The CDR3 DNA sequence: TGTGCCAGCAGGGGGACAGGGACCTACGAGCAGTACTTC. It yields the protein CASRGTGTYEQYF.

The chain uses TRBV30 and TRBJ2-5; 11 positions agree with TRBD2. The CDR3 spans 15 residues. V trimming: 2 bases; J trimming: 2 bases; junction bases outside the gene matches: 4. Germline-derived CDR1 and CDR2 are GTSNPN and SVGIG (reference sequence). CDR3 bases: TGTGCCTGGAGTAGGACTAGCGGGCCTCAAGAGACCCAGTACTTC. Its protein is CAWSRTSGPQETQYF. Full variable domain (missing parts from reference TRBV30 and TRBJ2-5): SQTIHQWPATLVQPVGSPLSLECTVEGTSNPNLYWYRQAAGRGLQLLFYSVGIGQISSEVPQNLSASRPQDRQFILSSKKLLLSDSGFYLCAWSRTSGPQETQYFGPGTRLLVL.

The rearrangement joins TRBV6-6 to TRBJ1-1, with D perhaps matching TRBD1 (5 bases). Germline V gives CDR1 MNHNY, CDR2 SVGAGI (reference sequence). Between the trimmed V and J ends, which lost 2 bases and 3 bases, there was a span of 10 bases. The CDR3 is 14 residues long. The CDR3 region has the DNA TGTGCCAGCAGTTACAGGGGTTTGTACACTGAAGCTTTCTTT. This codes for CASSYRGLYTEAFF.

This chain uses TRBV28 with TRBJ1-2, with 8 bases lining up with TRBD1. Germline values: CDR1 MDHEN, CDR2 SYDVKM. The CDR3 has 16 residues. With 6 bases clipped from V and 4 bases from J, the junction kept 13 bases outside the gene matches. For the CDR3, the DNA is TGTGCCAGCAGCACTGCTACGACAGGGGCTAGCTATGGCTACACCTTC. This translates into CASSTATTGASYGYTF.

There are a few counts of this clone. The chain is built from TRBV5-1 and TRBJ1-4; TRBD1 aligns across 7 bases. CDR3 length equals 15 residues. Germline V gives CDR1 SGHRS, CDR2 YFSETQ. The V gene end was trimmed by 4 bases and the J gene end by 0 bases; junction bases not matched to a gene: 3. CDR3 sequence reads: CASSQGTATNEKLFF. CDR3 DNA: TGCGCCAGCAGCCAGGGGACAGCAACTAATGAAAAACTGTTTTTT.

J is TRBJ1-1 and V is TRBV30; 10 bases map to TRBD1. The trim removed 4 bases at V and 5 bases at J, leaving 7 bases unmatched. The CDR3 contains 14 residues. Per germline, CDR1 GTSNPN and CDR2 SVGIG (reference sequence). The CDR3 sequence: CAWMRGQGTTEAFF. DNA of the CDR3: TGTGCCTGGATGAGGGGACAGGGGACGACTGAAGCTTTCTTT.

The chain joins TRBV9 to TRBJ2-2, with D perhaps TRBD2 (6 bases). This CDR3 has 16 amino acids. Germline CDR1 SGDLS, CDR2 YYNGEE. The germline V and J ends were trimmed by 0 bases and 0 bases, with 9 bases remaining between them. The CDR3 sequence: CASSVAGAPNTGELFF. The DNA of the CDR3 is TGTGCCAGCAGCGTAGCGGGAGCCCCGAACACCGGGGAGCTGTTTTTT.

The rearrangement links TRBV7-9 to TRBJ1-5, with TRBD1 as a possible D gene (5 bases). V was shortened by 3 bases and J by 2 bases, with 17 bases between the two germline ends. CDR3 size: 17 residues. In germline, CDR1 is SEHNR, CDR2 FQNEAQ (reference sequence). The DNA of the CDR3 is TGTGCCAGCAGCTTTTACTCCGGACCAGGGCGCAATCAGCCCCAGCATTTT. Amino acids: CASSFYSGPGRNQPQHF.

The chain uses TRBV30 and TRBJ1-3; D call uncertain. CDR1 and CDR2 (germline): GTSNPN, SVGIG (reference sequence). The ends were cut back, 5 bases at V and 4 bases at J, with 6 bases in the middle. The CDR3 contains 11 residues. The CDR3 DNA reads TGTGCCTGGGGACTCGGAAACACCATATATTTT. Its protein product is CAWGLGNTIYF.

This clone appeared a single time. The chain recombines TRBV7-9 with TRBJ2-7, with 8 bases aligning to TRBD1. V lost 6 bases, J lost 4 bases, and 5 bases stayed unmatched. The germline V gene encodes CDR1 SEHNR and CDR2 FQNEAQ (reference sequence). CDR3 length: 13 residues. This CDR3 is CASRQTGVYEQYF. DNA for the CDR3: TGTGCCAGCAGACAGACAGGGGTATACGAGCAGTACTTC.

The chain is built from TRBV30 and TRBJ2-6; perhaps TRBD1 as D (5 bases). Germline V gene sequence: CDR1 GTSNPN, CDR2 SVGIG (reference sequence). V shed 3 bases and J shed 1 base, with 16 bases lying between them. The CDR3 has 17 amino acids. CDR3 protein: CAWRRAGPRSGANVLTF. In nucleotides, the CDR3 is TGTGCCTGGAGGCGAGCAGGGCCGAGGTCTGGGGCCAACGTCCTGACTTTC.

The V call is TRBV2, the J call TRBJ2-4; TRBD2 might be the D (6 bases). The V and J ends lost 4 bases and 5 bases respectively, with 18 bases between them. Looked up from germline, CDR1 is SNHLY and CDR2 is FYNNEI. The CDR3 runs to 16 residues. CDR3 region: CASSGGWGGLENIQYF. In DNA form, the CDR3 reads TGTGCCAGCAGTGGGGGATGGGGAGGTTTGGAAAACATTCAGTACTTC.

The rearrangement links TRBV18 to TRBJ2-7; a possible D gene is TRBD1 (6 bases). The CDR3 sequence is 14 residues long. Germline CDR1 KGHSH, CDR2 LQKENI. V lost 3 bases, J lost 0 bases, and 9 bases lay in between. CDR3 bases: TGTGCCAGCTCACCTCGGGACATCTCCTACGAGCAGTACTTC. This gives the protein CASSPRDISYEQYF.

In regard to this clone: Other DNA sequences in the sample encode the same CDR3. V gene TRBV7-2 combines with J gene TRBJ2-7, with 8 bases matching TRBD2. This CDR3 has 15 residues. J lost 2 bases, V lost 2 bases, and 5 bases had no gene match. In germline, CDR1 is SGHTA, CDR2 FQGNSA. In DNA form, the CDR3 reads TGTGCCAGCAGCTTATCCAGCGGGAGAACCTACGAGCAGTACTTC. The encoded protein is CASSLSSGRTYEQYF.

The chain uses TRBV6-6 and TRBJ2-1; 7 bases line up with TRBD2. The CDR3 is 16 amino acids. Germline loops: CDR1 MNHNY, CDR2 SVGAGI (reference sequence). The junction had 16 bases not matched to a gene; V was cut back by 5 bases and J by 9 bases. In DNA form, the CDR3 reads TGTGCCAGCAGTCCCTCCCGGGGGGAGGGTTCGCGTGAGCAGTTCTTC. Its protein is CASSPSRGEGSREQFF.